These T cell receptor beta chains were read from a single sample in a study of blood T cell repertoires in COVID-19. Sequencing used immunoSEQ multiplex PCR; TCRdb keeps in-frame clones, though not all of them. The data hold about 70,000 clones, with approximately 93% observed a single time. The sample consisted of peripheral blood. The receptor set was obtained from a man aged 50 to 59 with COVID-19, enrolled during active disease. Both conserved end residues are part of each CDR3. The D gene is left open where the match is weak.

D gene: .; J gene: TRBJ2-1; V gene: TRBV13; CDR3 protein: CASSFGDNEQFF; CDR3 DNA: TGTGCCAGCAGCTTTGGAGACAATGAGCAGTTCTTC
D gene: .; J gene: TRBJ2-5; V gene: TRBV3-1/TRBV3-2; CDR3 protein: CASSQSQTQYF; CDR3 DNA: TGTGCCAGCAGCCAATCTCAGACCCAGTACTTC
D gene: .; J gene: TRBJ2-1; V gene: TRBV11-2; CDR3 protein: CASSLGYSNNEQFF; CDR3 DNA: TGTGCCAGCAGCTTAGGCTATTCTAACAATGAGCAGTTCTTC
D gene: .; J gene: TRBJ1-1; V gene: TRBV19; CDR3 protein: CASSIFGGRRMNTEAFF; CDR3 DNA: TGTGCCAGTAGTATTTTCGGGGGAAGGAGGATGAACACTGAAGCTTTCTTT
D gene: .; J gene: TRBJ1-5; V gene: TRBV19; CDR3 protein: CASSITADSYQPQHF; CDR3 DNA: TGTGCCAGTAGTATAACGGCAGACTCGTATCAGCCCCAGCATTTT
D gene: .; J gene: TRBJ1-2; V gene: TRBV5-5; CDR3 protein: CASSLDRQLGYTF; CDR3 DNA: TGTGCCAGCAGCTTGGACAGGCAATTGGGCTACACCTTC
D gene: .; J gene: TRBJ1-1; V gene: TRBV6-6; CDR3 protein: CASSPDPIDSPNTEAFF; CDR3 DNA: TGTGCCAGCAGTCCCGACCCCATAGACAGCCCTAACACTGAAGCTTTCTTT
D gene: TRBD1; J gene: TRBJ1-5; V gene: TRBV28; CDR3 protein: CASSLWGQSWNQPQHF; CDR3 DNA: TGTGCCAGCAGTTTATGGGGACAGAGTTGGAATCAGCCCCAGCATTTT
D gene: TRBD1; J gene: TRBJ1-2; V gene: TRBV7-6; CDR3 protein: CASSLGQGANGGYTF; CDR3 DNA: TGTGCCAGCAGCTTAGGACAGGGGGCGAACGGTGGCTACACCTTC
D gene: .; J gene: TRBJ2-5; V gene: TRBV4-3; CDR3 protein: CASSQGLPETQYF; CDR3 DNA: TGCGCCAGCAGCCAAGGACTCCCAGAGACCCAGTACTTC
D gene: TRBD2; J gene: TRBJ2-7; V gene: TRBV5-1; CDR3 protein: CASSTDGGSSYEQYF; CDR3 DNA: TGCGCCAGCAGTACGGACGGGGGGAGCTCCTACGAGCAGTACTTC
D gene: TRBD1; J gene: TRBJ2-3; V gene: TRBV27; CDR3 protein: CASSSLGTGVADTQYF; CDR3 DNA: TGTGCCAGCAGTTCCCTCGGGACAGGGGTGGCAGATACGCAGTATTTT
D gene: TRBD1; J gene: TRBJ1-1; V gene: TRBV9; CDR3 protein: CASSPRQGADTEAFF; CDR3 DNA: TGTGCCAGCAGCCCCCGACAGGGCGCCGACACTGAAGCTTTCTTT
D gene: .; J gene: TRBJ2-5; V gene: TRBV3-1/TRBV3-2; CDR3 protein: CASRSVGVETQYF; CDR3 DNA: TGTGCCAGCAGATCCGTGGGAGTAGAGACCCAGTACTTC